The 27 T cell receptor beta chains below come from one sample, sequenced in a study of blood T cell repertoires in COVID-19. Method: immunoSEQ multiplex PCR; TCRdb's copy keeps in-frame clones and lacks some. The table includes roughly 250,000 clones, approximately 90% detected once. Sequencing used peripheral blood. All receptors come from a woman aged 40 to 50 with acute or convalescent COVID-19.

The chain has TRBV6-5 and TRBJ1-2, with D maybe TRBD1 (5 bases). Looked up from germline, CDR1 is MNHEY and CDR2 is SVGAGI. The CDR3 covers 13 residues. The V end was cut by 11 bases, the J end by 4 bases, with 17 bases between. This CDR3 reads CAASGGSLYGYTF. CDR3 coding DNA: TGTGCCGCTTCGGGGGGGAGTCTCTATGGCTACACCTTC.

This clone has a single count. The V and J genes are TRBV7-9 and TRBJ1-2; D is unresolved. From germline, CDR1 is SEHNR and CDR2 FQNEAQ (reference sequence). Trimming pared 5 bases from V and 8 bases from J, leaving 9 bases between. The length of the CDR3 is 11 residues. CDR3 in amino acids: CASSHSKGYTF. Here the CDR3 DNA reads TGTGCCAGCAGCCATAGCAAAGGCTACACCTTC.

This sequence joins TRBV6-5 and TRBJ2-5; D ambiguous. V was clipped by 2 bases and J by 5 bases, with 3 bases between them. CDR3 size: 11 residues. The germline V gene has CDR1 MNHEY and CDR2 SVGAGI. The CDR3 DNA is TGTGCCAGCAGTTACGAGGAGACCCAGTACTTC. Amino acid sequence: CASSYEETQYF.

V gene TRBV5-1 combines with J gene TRBJ2-7; D may be TRBD1 (6 bases). Germline CDR1 and CDR2: SGHRS and YFSETQ. Trimming left V 1 base short and J 3 bases short, with 11 bases between. The CDR3 is 14 residues long. The CDR3 sequence is CASSLTGYDYEQYV. The CDR3 DNA is TGCGCCAGCAGCTTGACAGGGTATGACTACGAGCAGTACGTC.

The chain couples TRBV5-1 to TRBJ1-1, with 7 bases lining up with TRBD1. The CDR3 is 15 amino acids. CDR1 and CDR2 from the germline V gene are SGHRS and YFSETQ. Germline trimming cut 0 bases from V and 5 bases from J; bases unmatched to any gene: 7. The CDR3 here is CASSLDEGARTEAFF. As DNA, the CDR3 is TGCGCCAGCAGCTTGGATGAGGGGGCGAGAACTGAAGCTTTCTTT.

This clone has a handful of counts. The rearrangement uses TRBV19 and TRBJ1-2; the D gene is possibly TRBD1 (5 bases). The CDR3 extends over 11 amino acids. Germline V gene sequence: CDR1 LNHDA, CDR2 SQIVND (reference sequence). V dropped 10 bases and J dropped 4 bases, with 10 bases sitting between them. The CDR3 spells CATRQTYGYTF. The CDR3 coding sequence is TGTGCCACCAGACAGACCTATGGCTACACCTTC. The variable domain in full, with the rest retrieved from reference TRBV19 and TRBJ1-2, is DGGITQSPKYLFRKEGQNVTLSCEQNLNHDAMYWYRQDPGQGLRLIYYSQIVNDFQKGDIAEGYSVSREKKESFPLTVTSAQKNPTAFYLCATRQTYGYTFGSGTRLTVV.

The CDR3 loop is CASSQPYSGANVLTF. For the CDR3, the DNA is TGTGCCAGCAGCCAACCCTACTCCGGGGCCAACGTCCTGACTTTC. The rearrangement uses TRBV3-1 (or the pseudogene TRBV3-2) and TRBJ2-6, with no clear D. CDR3 length equals 15 residues. Trimming removed 2 bases from V and 4 bases from J, with 9 bases in between. From germline, CDR1 is LGHDT and CDR2 YNNKEL (reference sequence).

This chain connects TRBV24-1 to TRBJ1-2; no firm D call. The CDR3 loop spans 14 amino acids. The V gene's germline CDR1 is KGHDR and CDR2 SFDVKD. V was shortened by 4 bases and J by 0 bases, with 8 bases between the two germline ends. DNA of the CDR3: TGTGCCACCAGTGAAAACGGAGCTAACTATGGCTACACCTTC. This sequence encodes CATSENGANYGYTF.

The chain uses TRBV5-1 and TRBJ1-6, with TRBD1 identical over 7 bases. From germline, CDR1 is SGHRS and CDR2 YFSETQ. The V and J ends lost 0 bases and 7 bases, in that order; junction bases with no gene match: 19. The CDR3 runs 20 residues. As DNA, the CDR3 is TGCGCCAGCAGCTTGGATGAAAGGTCAGGGGGTAATCTATACAATTCACCCCTCCACTTT. Translation: CASSLDERSGGNLYNSPLHF. Combining the CDR3 with reference TRBV5-1 and TRBJ1-6 gives the whole variable domain KAGVTQTPRYLIKTRGQQVTLSCSPISGHRSVSWYQQTPGQGLQFLFEYFSETQRNKGNFPGRFSGRQFSNSRSEMNVSTLELGDSALYLCASSLDERSGGNLYNSPLHFGNGTRLTVT.

The V gene is TRBV5-5, the J gene TRBJ2-1; 9 bases align to TRBD1. The CDR3 extends over 14 amino acids. V trimming: 4 bases; J trimming: 4 bases; junction bases outside the gene matches: 3. Germline CDR1 is SGHKS and CDR2 is YYEKEE (reference sequence). The CDR3 DNA sequence: TGTGCCAGCAGCCCGGGACAGGGTTACAATGAGCAGTTCTTC. It specifies CASSPGQGYNEQFF.

The rearrangement links TRBV25-1 to TRBJ2-3; 9 bases map to TRBD1. V was pared by 6 bases and J by 6 bases, with 7 bases of the junction left unmatched. Per the germline V gene, CDR1 is MGHDK and CDR2 is SYGVNS. This CDR3 comprises 14 residues. The CDR3 nucleotides read TGTGCCAGCAGGGGGGGACAGGGTATCGATACGCAGTATTTT. Residues: CASRGGQGIDTQYF.

CDR3 amino acids: CASSSLAGGLTGELFF. In nucleotides, the CDR3 is TGTGCCAGCAGCTCACTAGCGGGGGGCCTTACCGGGGAGCTGTTTTTT. The chain recombines TRBV3-1 (or the pseudogene TRBV3-2) with TRBJ2-2; 12 bases fit TRBD2. The germline CDR1 and CDR2 sequences are LGHDT and YNNKEL (reference sequence). The CDR3 is 16 amino acids. With V trimmed by 5 bases and J by 5 bases, 6 bases remained unmatched.

J is TRBJ2-5 and V is TRBV5-8; 11 bases map to TRBD1. This CDR3 region has 15 residues. Germline CDR1 is SGHTS and CDR2 is YDEGEE. With 2 bases clipped from V and 5 bases from J, the junction kept 5 bases outside the gene matches. CDR3 in amino acids: CASSFGQGAGETQYF. In nucleotides, the CDR3 is TGTGCCAGCAGCTTTGGACAGGGGGCGGGGGAGACCCAGTACTTC. Together with reference TRBV5-8 and TRBJ2-5, the CDR3 gives the full variable domain: EAGVTQSPTHLIKTRGQQATLRCSPISGHTSVYWYQQALGLGLQFLLWYDEGEERNRGNFPPRFSGRQFPNYSSELNVNALELEDSALYLCASSFGQGAGETQYFGPGTRLLVL.

J is TRBJ2-3 and V is TRBV7-3; TRBD2 matches at 9 bases. Per the germline V gene, CDR1 is SGHTA and CDR2 is FQGTGA. CDR3 size: 15 residues. V was clipped by 3 bases and J by 2 bases; unmatched bases: 3. CDR3 protein: CASSFSGGTTDTQYF. CDR3 DNA sequence: TGTGCCAGCAGCTTTAGCGGGGGCACCACAGATACGCAGTATTTT.

V gene TRBV6-1 combines with J gene TRBJ2-3; the match to TRBD1 covers 9 bases. Looked up from germline, CDR1 is MNHNS and CDR2 is SASEGT. The CDR3 has 15 amino acids. J was trimmed by 5 bases and V by 6 bases; bases with no gene match: 9. In DNA form, the CDR3 reads TGTGCCAGCAGGGCCCGGACAGGGGCAGGAGATACGCAGTATTTT. Translating it yields CASRARTGAGDTQYF.

The chain joins TRBV13 to TRBJ2-2; TRBD1 agrees at 9 bases. The V gene end was trimmed by 10 bases and the J gene end by 2 bases; junction bases not matched to a gene: 8. The CDR3 sequence is 15 residues long. Germline V gene lookup returns CDR1 PRHDT and CDR2 FYEKMQ (reference sequence). The CDR3 nucleotides read TGTGCCACCCTTTGGGACAGGGTAAACACCGGGGAGCTGTTTTTT. Encoded protein: CATLWDRVNTGELFF.

V is TRBV4-2 and J is TRBJ1-6; D is unresolved. The germline V gene encodes CDR1 LGHNA and CDR2 YNFKEQ. The CDR3 sequence is 17 residues long. Trimming pared 1 base from V and 5 bases from J, leaving 15 bases between. The chain's CDR3 is CASSQVLDGIHNSPLHF. The CDR3 bases are TGTGCCAGCAGCCAAGTTCTTGACGGGATACATAATTCACCCCTCCACTTT.

V usage is TRBV24-1 and J usage is TRBJ2-2, with a tentative D call TRBD2 (6 bases). Germline lookup yields CDR1 KGHDR and CDR2 SFDVKD. The CDR3 sequence is 16 residues long. V was cut by 3 bases and J by 6 bases, with 16 bases left in between. CDR3 residues: CATSDRTTGLAGELFF. For the CDR3, the DNA is TGTGCCACCAGTGATCGGACTACCGGCCTTGCCGGGGAGCTGTTTTTT.

The chain recombines TRBV7-8 with TRBJ2-1; TRBD2 aligns across 10 bases. J gave up 9 bases and V 5 bases, and 16 bases lay outside the gene matches. Looked up from germline, CDR1 is SGHVS and CDR2 is FQNEAQ. The CDR3 contains 17 residues. CDR3 in amino acids: CASSLGRSGGASGEQFF. CDR3 DNA sequence: TGTGCCAGCAGCCTAGGGAGAAGCGGGGGGGCTTCGGGTGAGCAGTTCTTC. The whole variable domain, filled in from reference TRBV7-8 and TRBJ2-1, reads GAGVSQSPRYKVAKRGQDVALRCDPISGHVSLFWYQQALGQGPEFLTYFQNEAQLDKSGLPSDRFFAERPEGSVSTLKIQRTQQEDSAVYLCASSLGRSGGASGEQFFGPGTRLTVL.

This clone has only one observation. The rearrangement links TRBV5-1 to TRBJ1-3; D is unclear. Per germline, CDR1 SGHRS and CDR2 YFSETQ. The germline V and J ends were trimmed by 9 bases and 3 bases, with 16 bases remaining between them. This CDR3 comprises 14 residues. The CDR3 sequence: CANPASLFGNTIYF. The CDR3 region has the DNA TGCGCCAATCCAGCGTCACTGTTTGGAAACACCATATATTTT.

As for this clone: In the same sample, other DNA sequences code for this CDR3. V usage is TRBV19 and J usage is TRBJ1-6; 8 bases agree with TRBD1. Per the germline V gene, CDR1 is LNHDA and CDR2 is SQIVND (reference sequence). Trimming took 2 bases from V and 7 from J; bases not matched to a gene: 4. The length of the CDR3 is 15 residues. CDR3 nucleotide sequence: TGTGCCAGTAGTATAACCGGGACAGGAAATTCACCCCTCCACTTT. Residues: CASSITGTGNSPLHF.

The CDR3 region is CASSHTSGGAPDTQYF. CDR3 sequence (DNA): TGTGCCAGCAGCCATACTAGCGGGGGGGCCCCAGATACGCAGTATTTT. This sequence joins TRBV13 and TRBJ2-3, with 13 bases lining up with TRBD2. V lost 5 bases and J lost 4; bases outside the gene matches: 6. Germline loops: CDR1 PRHDT, CDR2 FYEKMQ (reference sequence). This CDR3 has 16 residues.

This clone has a single count. The rearrangement links TRBV19 to TRBJ2-3; 8 bases align to TRBD1. CDR1 is LNHDA, CDR2 SQIVND, per germline (reference sequence). This CDR3 region has 17 residues. The V and J ends lost 6 bases and 4 bases, in that order; junction bases with no gene match: 15. The CDR3 DNA follows: TGTGCCAGTAGCTTCGCGCCGGGACAGGAAATAGCAGATACGCAGTATTTT. It specifies CASSFAPGQEIADTQYF.

This chain uses TRBV7-3 with TRBJ2-2; 10 positions agree with TRBD2. V shed 5 bases, J shed 1 base, and the junction held 4 bases outside the gene matches. CDR1 is SGHTA, CDR2 FQGTGA, per germline. The CDR3 has 16 amino acids. The CDR3 nucleotides are TGTGCCAGCAGCACACTAGCGGGGATGAACACCGGGGAGCTGTTTTTT. Translated: CASSTLAGMNTGELFF.

The rearrangement joins TRBV12-5 to TRBJ1-2, with D perhaps matching TRBD1 (6 bases). Germline-derived CDR1 and CDR2 are LGHNT and FRNRAP. V was pared by 2 bases and J by 5 bases, with 9 bases between. The CDR3 is made up of 13 amino acids. CDR3 amino acids: CASGLYRVYGYTF. The DNA of the CDR3 is TGTGCTAGTGGTTTGTACAGGGTATATGGCTACACCTTC.

The chain is built from TRBV5-1 and TRBJ1-3, with 7 bases identical to TRBD1. Germline CDR1 and CDR2: SGHRS and YFSETQ. This CDR3 region has 15 residues. V shed 3 bases and J 2 bases; nucleotides not matched to a gene: 5. The DNA for the CDR3 is TGCGCCAGCAGCTGGGACAGCAAGACTGGAAACACCATATATTTT. It codes for CASSWDSKTGNTIYF.

The chain couples TRBV5-6 to TRBJ1-2; 10 bases agree with TRBD1. The germline V gene encodes CDR1 SGHDT and CDR2 YYEEEE. The CDR3 loop spans 15 amino acids. The junction had 7 bases not matched to a gene; V was cut back by 4 bases and J by 4 bases. In nucleotides, the CDR3 is TGTGCCAGCAGCATTCCGGGACAGGGGATCTATGGCTACACCTTC. This gives the protein CASSIPGQGIYGYTF.